The rows below give T cell receptor beta chains drawn from one sample of a study of T cell responses to AZD1222 COVID-19 vaccine. Some clones are missing from TCRdb's copy, which holds only in-frame ones; the method was immunoSEQ multiplex PCR. The sample has about 120,000 clones; approximately 89% are singletons. The specimen comprised peripheral blood, sampled on day 0 of AZD1222 vaccination. Receptors originate from an adult in good health. Each CDR3 is given without its conserved first and last residue. Size is omitted from some rows. Given values are once, few, many or a class for expanded clones.

CDR3aa: ASSQLAGTYEQY; abundance: .; v_gene: TRBV4-2
CDR3aa: ASSQAFNYGYT; abundance: .; v_gene: TRBV4-3
CDR3aa: ASSLIETGLQETQY; abundance: .; v_gene: TRBV28
CDR3aa: ASSQGPGSLVYGYT; abundance: once; v_gene: TRBV3-1/TRBV3-2
CDR3aa: ASSQGQGETRGTEAF; abundance: .; v_gene: TRBV4-2
CDR3aa: ASSSQGLGTEAF; abundance: .; v_gene: TRBV19
CDR3aa: ASRGAGGNTEAF; abundance: .; v_gene: TRBV27
CDR3aa: ASRPEGGHYNEQF; abundance: .; v_gene: TRBV7-2
CDR3aa: ASSIGGAAQVSPLH; abundance: .; v_gene: TRBV7-9
CDR3aa: ASSYRGEQY; abundance: .; v_gene: TRBV6-5
CDR3aa: ASSPRLGGMNTEAF; abundance: .; v_gene: TRBV21-1
CDR3aa: ASSRGLGTGELF; abundance: .; v_gene: TRBV19
CDR3aa: ASRTGQARSPLH; abundance: .; v_gene: TRBV28
CDR3aa: ASSPPGGRETQY; abundance: .; v_gene: TRBV18
CDR3aa: ASSQDSTAYNEQF; abundance: few; v_gene: TRBV4-3
CDR3aa: ASSISGNYNSPLH; abundance: once; v_gene: TRBV19
CDR3aa: ASSPVDGQGGNIQY; abundance: .; v_gene: TRBV18
CDR3aa: ASSQDSGAEKLF; abundance: .; v_gene: TRBV6-4
CDR3aa: ASSLSGVGSPLH; abundance: .; v_gene: TRBV27
CDR3aa: ASSGLPGQGAYEQY; abundance: .; v_gene: TRBV6-2/TRBV6-3
CDR3aa: SVGDLSTEAF; abundance: .; v_gene: TRBV29-1
CDR3aa: ASREWDGQPQH; abundance: .; v_gene: TRBV12-3/TRBV12-4
CDR3aa: ASKGRASSYEQY; abundance: .; v_gene: TRBV6-5
CDR3aa: SVEGQMNTEAF; abundance: .; v_gene: TRBV29-1
CDR3aa: ASSHRDSLYGYT; abundance: .; v_gene: TRBV7-9
CDR3aa: ASSPRQGEGNEQF; abundance: .; v_gene: TRBV18
CDR3aa: ASSLRTRADTQY; abundance: .; v_gene: TRBV3-1/TRBV3-2
CDR3aa: ASSSAGPQH; abundance: .; v_gene: TRBV12-3/TRBV12-4
CDR3aa: ASSPTGGEKLF; abundance: .; v_gene: TRBV4-3
CDR3aa: ASSQETAGRTDTQY; abundance: .; v_gene: TRBV4-2
CDR3aa: ASSEVTTDTQY; abundance: .; v_gene: TRBV9